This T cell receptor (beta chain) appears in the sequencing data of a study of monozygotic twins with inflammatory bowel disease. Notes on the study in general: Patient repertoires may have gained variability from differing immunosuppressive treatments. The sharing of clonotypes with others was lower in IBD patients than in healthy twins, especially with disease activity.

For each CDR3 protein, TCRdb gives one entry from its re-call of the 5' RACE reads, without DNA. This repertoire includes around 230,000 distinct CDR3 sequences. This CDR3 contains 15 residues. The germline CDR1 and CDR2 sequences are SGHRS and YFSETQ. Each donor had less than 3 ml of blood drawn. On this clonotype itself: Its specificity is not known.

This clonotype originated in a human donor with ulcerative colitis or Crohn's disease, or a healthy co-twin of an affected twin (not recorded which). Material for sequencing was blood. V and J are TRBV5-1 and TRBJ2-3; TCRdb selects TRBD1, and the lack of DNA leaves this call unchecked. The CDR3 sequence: CASSLGQGFSDTQYF.